Each of the 29 T cell receptor beta chains below was sequenced from the same sample in a study of control samples from healthy donors and cancer patients. Profiled with immunoSEQ multiplex PCR; TCRdb holds only in-frame clones, not every one. The sample records 150,000 to 200,000 clones, over 80% being singletons. The specimen was blood. The receptor set was obtained from a man aged 18 to 29 in good health.

The CDR3 region has the DNA TGTGCCAGCAGCCCCGGGACCTCCTTTGAAGCTTTCTTT. Amino acid sequence: CASSPGTSFEAFF. The rearrangement links TRBV3-1 (or the pseudogene TRBV3-2) to TRBJ1-1; tentatively, D is TRBD1 (5 bases). CDR3 size: 13 residues. Germline CDR1 and CDR2: LGHDT and YNNKEL (reference sequence). V shed 4 bases and J shed 7 bases, with 13 bases lying between them.

The chain employs TRBV5-6 and TRBJ1-2; D not certain. V lost 1 base to trimming and J lost 7 bases, with 11 bases between them. Germline V CDR1 and CDR2: SGHDT, YYEEEE. The CDR3 runs 13 residues. CDR3 residues: CASSLKGSRGYTF. In DNA, the CDR3 is TGTGCCAGCAGCTTGAAAGGGTCGCGTGGCTACACCTTC. Complete variable domain (other parts from reference TRBV5-6 and TRBJ1-2): DAGVTQSPTHLIKTRGQQVTLRCSPKSGHDTVSWYQQALGQGPQFIFQYYEEEERQRGNFPDRFSGHQFPNYSSELNVNALLLGDSALYLCASSLKGSRGYTFGSGTRLTVV.

The V gene is TRBV6-6, the J gene TRBJ1-1, with 7 bases that match TRBD1. The V gene's germline CDR1 is MNHNY and CDR2 SVGAGI (reference sequence). CDR3 size: 14 residues. The ends lost 1 base at V and 3 bases at J; junction bases unmatched: 2. The CDR3 loop reads CASSYWQGDTEAFF. CDR3 DNA: TGTGCCAGCAGTTACTGGCAGGGGGACACTGAAGCTTTCTTT.

This chain joins TRBV27 and TRBJ1-2, with D uncertain. This CDR3 is built from 14 residues. Germline V CDR1 and CDR2: MNHEY, SMNVEV (reference sequence). V lost 3 bases to trimming and J lost 0 bases, with 8 bases between them. CDR3 sequence reads: CASSFLRANYGYTF. The CDR3 nucleotides are TGTGCCAGCAGTTTCTTACGGGCTAACTATGGCTACACCTTC.

This rearrangement joins TRBV14 to TRBJ1-4; no definite D call. V was cut by 3 bases and J by 7 bases, with 15 bases left in between. Germline loops: CDR1 SGHDN, CDR2 FVKESK. The CDR3 totals 15 residues. CDR3 sequence: CASSQGRGITEKLFF. As DNA, the CDR3 is TGTGCCAGCAGCCAGGGTCGCGGGATCACTGAAAAACTGTTTTTT.

This clone was counted a single time. This sample also contains other DNA sequences that code for the same CDR3. CDR3: CASSPGTTDTQYF. The CDR3 DNA reads TGTGCCAGCTCACCCGGGACTACAGATACGCAGTATTTT. V is TRBV18 and J is TRBJ2-3; tentative D call: TRBD2 (6 bases). V was cut by 3 bases and J by 3 bases, with 7 bases left in between. From germline, CDR1 is KGHSH and CDR2 LQKENI. The CDR3 runs 13 residues.

V is TRBV19 and J is TRBJ2-1; D is ambiguous. Germline V gives CDR1 LNHDA, CDR2 SQIVND (reference sequence). The CDR3 contains 14 residues. Trimming shortened V by 7 bases and J by 4 bases, and 14 bases separated the two germline ends. Here the CDR3 DNA reads TGTGCCAGTAAAGAGGACCATGGGTACAATGAGCAGTTCTTC. It specifies CASKEDHGYNEQFF. The full variable domain, rest sourced from reference TRBV19 and TRBJ2-1, is DGGITQSPKYLFRKEGQNVTLSCEQNLNHDAMYWYRQDPGQGLRLIYYSQIVNDFQKGDIAEGYSVSREKKESFPLTVTSAQKNPTAFYLCASKEDHGYNEQFFGPGTRLTVL.

The gene calls are TRBV18 and TRBJ2-7; D may be TRBD1 or TRBD2 (5 bases each). CDR3 size: 15 residues. The germline CDR1 and CDR2 sequences are KGHSH and LQKENI. The germline V and J ends were trimmed by 3 bases and 0 bases, with 12 bases remaining between them. CDR3 amino acids: CASSPPGTVSYEQYF. In nucleotides, the CDR3 is TGTGCCAGCTCACCTCCCGGGACGGTCTCCTACGAGCAGTACTTC. The full variable domain, its missing parts supplied by reference TRBV18 and TRBJ2-7, is NAGVMQNPRHLVRRRGQEARLRCSPMKGHSHVYWYRQLPEEGLKFMVYLQKENIIDESGMPKERFSAEFPKEGPSILRIQQVVRGDSAAYFCASSPPGTVSYEQYFGPGTRLTVT.

The chain couples TRBV6-6 to TRBJ1-1; perhaps TRBD1 as D (6 bases). This CDR3 contains 11 residues. V was pared by 4 bases and J by 11 bases, with 11 bases between. CDR1 is MNHNY and CDR2 is SVGAGI in the germline V gene (reference sequence). The CDR3 DNA reads TGTGCCAGCAGTTCCGACAGGAGGGCTTTCTTT. Protein sequence: CASSSDRRAFF.

The genes are TRBV9 and TRBJ2-7, with TRBD2 matching 7 bases. Germline CDR1 is SGDLS and CDR2 is YYNGEE. This CDR3 has 14 amino acids. After removal of 4 bases from V and 2 bases from J, the junction contained 6 bases not matched to a gene. The CDR3 DNA sequence: TGTGCCAGCAGCCGAACTAGCGAGGCCTACGAGCAGTACTTC. Protein product: CASSRTSEAYEQYF.

The CDR3 is CASSSMTGYYEQYF. CDR3 sequence (DNA): TGCGCCAGCAGCTCGATGACAGGGTACTACGAGCAGTACTTC. The chain has TRBV5-1 and TRBJ2-7, with TRBD1 matching over 7 bases. With V trimmed by 3 bases and J by 3 bases, 6 bases remained unmatched. Germline assignment: CDR1 SGHRS and CDR2 YFSETQ. The CDR3 covers 14 residues.

This rearrangement joins TRBV15 to TRBJ2-2, with D maybe TRBD1 (6 bases). The germline V gene encodes CDR1 LNHNV and CDR2 YYDKDF (reference sequence). V was cut by 3 bases and J by 5 bases, with 16 bases left in between. This CDR3 spans 16 amino acids. CDR3: CATSSLGTTFTGELFF. The CDR3 nucleotides are TGTGCCACCAGCAGCCTCGGGACAACCTTTACCGGGGAGCTGTTTTTT.

The chain employs TRBV27 and TRBJ1-5; unclear D gene. From germline, CDR1 is MNHEY and CDR2 SMNVEV (reference sequence). This CDR3 comprises 13 residues. The ends were cut back, 0 bases at V and 7 bases at J, with 7 bases in the middle. This CDR3 is CASSLSKAQPQHF. Written as DNA, the CDR3 is TGTGCCAGCAGTTTATCGAAGGCGCAGCCCCAGCATTTT.

This chain connects TRBV6-5 to TRBJ1-2; TRBD1 is a possible D gene (5 bases). Germline V gives CDR1 MNHEY, CDR2 SVGAGI. This CDR3 comprises 13 residues. V was pared by 0 bases and J by 8 bases, with 10 bases between. CDR3 sequence (DNA): TGTGCCAGCAGTTACTCGAGGGGAGGGGGCTACACCTTC. Its translation is CASSYSRGGGYTF.

The chain links TRBV5-6 to TRBJ1-6; D remains unclear. The germline V gene has CDR1 SGHDT and CDR2 YYEEEE. The CDR3 loop spans 15 amino acids. V lost 0 bases and J 7 bases, leaving 11 bases between the germline ends. The CDR3 DNA follows: TGTGCCAGCAGCTTGGACGGGAAAGGGAATTCACCCCTCCACTTT. Translated: CASSLDGKGNSPLHF.

The rearrangement links TRBV3-1 (or the pseudogene TRBV3-2) to TRBJ1-2; the match to TRBD1 covers 7 bases. This CDR3 has 14 amino acids. Germline lookup yields CDR1 LGHDT and CDR2 YNNKEL (reference sequence). J lost 2 bases, V lost 4 bases, and 4 bases had no gene match. The CDR3 region has the DNA TGTGCCAGCAGCCCCGGGACAGTGAACTATGGCTACACCTTC. It encodes CASSPGTVNYGYTF.

The V and J genes are TRBV19 and TRBJ1-5; TRBD1 matches at 7 bases. Germline-derived CDR1 and CDR2 are LNHDA and SQIVND (reference sequence). Unmatched junction bases numbered 10, after V lost 7 bases and J lost 4 bases. This CDR3 has 15 residues. Here the CDR3 DNA reads TGTGCCAGTAATCTAGGGGGCGCGGGGAATCAGCCCCAGCATTTT. Its translation is CASNLGGAGNQPQHF.

This rearrangement joins TRBV29-1 to TRBJ1-4; tentatively, D is TRBD1 (6 bases). The CDR3 extends over 14 amino acids. Between the trimmed V and J ends, which lost 5 bases and 3 bases, there was a span of 13 bases. CDR1 is SQVTM, CDR2 ANQGSEA, per germline. The CDR3 DNA reads as TGCAGCGTTAAGGGGGGCACCTCTAATGAAAAACTGTTTTTT. Its translation: CSVKGGTSNEKLFF.

The chain recombines TRBV2 with TRBJ2-5; tentative D call: TRBD2 (5 bases). Germline CDR1 is SNHLY and CDR2 is FYNNEI. Trimming shortened V by 7 bases and J by 2 bases, and 8 bases separated the two germline ends. The CDR3 length is 12 residues. The CDR3 region has the DNA TGTGCCAGCACGGGGATTCAAGAGACCCAGTACTTC. This codes for CASTGIQETQYF.

The rearrangement links TRBV5-1 to TRBJ2-7; possibly TRBD2 for D (6 bases). With 2 bases removed from V and 6 bases from J, the gap between germline ends came to 15 bases. This CDR3 has 14 residues. Germline assignment: CDR1 SGHRS and CDR2 YFSETQ. The CDR3 sequence is CASSLSGAMGEQYF. The CDR3 region has the DNA TGCGCCAGCAGCTTATCGGGAGCTATGGGCGAGCAGTACTTC.

The chain has TRBV10-3 and TRBJ1-1, with D hard to call. CDR1 is ENHRY and CDR2 is SYGVKD in the germline V gene. V was trimmed by 0 bases and J by 3 bases, leaving 5 bases between them. The CDR3 loop spans 13 amino acids. In nucleotides, the CDR3 is TGTGCCATCAGTGAGTCCGGCTACACTGAAGCTTTCTTT. As protein: CAISESGYTEAFF.

The chain uses TRBV6-5 and TRBJ2-7; 8 bases are shared with TRBD1. Germline V CDR1 and CDR2: MNHEY, SVGAGI. V lost 6 bases and J lost 4; bases outside the gene matches: 8. This CDR3 has 14 residues. The CDR3 protein is CASSLGTGPYEQYF. The CDR3, as DNA: TGTGCCAGCAGCTTAGGGACAGGCCCTTACGAGCAGTACTTC.

This sequence joins TRBV24-1 and TRBJ1-1; 10 nucleotides align to TRBD1. J lost 2 bases, V lost 9 bases, and 2 bases had no gene match. The CDR3 consists of 13 residues. Looked up from germline, CDR1 is KGHDR and CDR2 is SFDVKD. CDR3 region: CATRQGANTEAFF. In DNA form, the CDR3 reads TGTGCCACCCGACAGGGGGCAAACACTGAAGCTTTCTTT.

This clone has just a few counts. This chain uses TRBV28 with TRBJ1-5; no clear D. This CDR3 region has 12 residues. From germline, CDR1 is MDHEN and CDR2 SYDVKM. The V gene lost 3 bases and the J gene lost 5 bases, with 5 bases spanning the gap. The CDR3 nucleotides read TGTGCCAGCAGTTTGCTATATCAGCCCCAGCATTTT. It codes for CASSLLYQPQHF.

The CDR3 sequence is CASSKGPQFANTGELFF. For the CDR3, the DNA is TGTGCCAGCAGCAAAGGCCCGCAGTTCGCGAACACCGGGGAGCTGTTTTTT. V and J are TRBV5-5 and TRBJ2-2; D call uncertain. Trimming took 4 bases from V and 0 from J, leaving 16 bases between them. Germline loops: CDR1 SGHKS, CDR2 YYEKEE (reference sequence). The CDR3 consists of 17 residues.

The CDR3 spells CASSLGGSKPQHF. CDR3 bases: TGTGCCAGCAGTTTAGGCGGTAGCAAGCCCCAGCATTTT. The chain couples TRBV27 to TRBJ1-5; D unresolved. The CDR3 has 13 residues. Germline CDR1 MNHEY, CDR2 SMNVEV (reference sequence). Trimming took 2 bases from V and 8 from J, leaving 10 bases between them.

V and J are TRBV7-8 and TRBJ1-6; D is uncertain. The CDR3 contains 15 residues. The germline CDR1 and CDR2 sequences are SGHVS and FQNEAQ. Trimming stripped 3 bases from V and 0 bases from J, with 6 bases between. CDR3 coding DNA: TGTGCCAGCAGCTTTGGGAGCTCCTATAATTCACCCCTCCACTTT. Translated, it gives CASSFGSSYNSPLHF.

The chain has TRBV15 and TRBJ1-5, with TRBD1 identical over 9 bases. CDR1 LNHNV and CDR2 YYDKDF come from the germline V gene (reference sequence). The CDR3 runs to 15 residues. V gave up 1 base and J gave up 6 bases; unmatched junction bases: 4. As DNA, the CDR3 is TGTGCCACCAGCAGAGTGGGACAGGGAGGTCAGCCCCAGCATTTT. Protein: CATSRVGQGGQPQHF. The entire variable domain, with the rest obtained from reference TRBV15 and TRBJ1-5, is as follows: DAMVIQNPRYQVTQFGKPVTLSCSQTLNHNVMYWYQQKSSQAPKLLFHYYDKDFNNEADTPDNFQSRRPNTSFCFLDIRSPGLGDTAMYLCATSRVGQGGQPQHFGDGTRLSIL.

This rearrangement joins TRBV3-1 (or the pseudogene TRBV3-2) to TRBJ2-3; D is perhaps TRBD1 (6 bases). Trimming cost V 2 bases and J 0 bases, with 18 bases left between them. Germline loops: CDR1 LGHDT, CDR2 YNNKEL (reference sequence). The CDR3 covers 18 residues. CDR3 DNA sequence: TGTGCCAGCAGCCAACAAGCTCCCGGGACAACTAGCACAGATACGCAGTATTTT. This translates into CASSQQAPGTTSTDTQYF.